These T cell receptor beta chains were read from a single sample in a study of early T cells in non-severe SARS-CoV-2 infection. Each CDR3 protein gets one entry after TCRdb re-called the 5' RACE reads with MiXCR. In the table there are some 57,000 distinct CDR3 sequences, approximately 12% of which are singletons. The sample consisted of whole blood. The receptors derive from an adult who was a healthcare worker with PCR-confirmed SARS-CoV-2 infection or an uninfected control (not recorded which). CDR3s include the opening cysteine and the closing phenylalanine or tryptophan. Each record gives: J gene, V gene, D gene, clone size, CDR3 DNA, CDR3 protein. The D gene is left open where the match is weak. Rows may omit the clone size; those that give it use once, few, many or a size class.

j_gene: TRBJ2-7; v_gene: TRBV30; d_gene: .; abundance: .; CDR3nt: TGTGCCTGGTCCCGTTCCCAAACCTTCTCCTACGAGCAGTACTTC; CDR3aa: CAWSRSQTFSYEQYF
j_gene: TRBJ1-1; v_gene: TRBV5-6; d_gene: .; abundance: .; CDR3nt: TGTGCCAGCAGCCCAACAGGGCTTATGAACACTGAAGCTTTCTTT; CDR3aa: CASSPTGLMNTEAFF
j_gene: TRBJ2-2; v_gene: TRBV11-2; d_gene: TRBD2; abundance: few; CDR3nt: TGTGCCAGCACCCCTAGCGGGAGGGCTAACACCGGGGAGCTGATTTTT; CDR3aa: CASTPSGRANTGELIF
j_gene: TRBJ1-5; v_gene: TRBV12-3/TRBV12-4; d_gene: .; abundance: many; CDR3nt: TGTGCCAGCAGACAGAACGGGGCCAATCAGCCCCAGCATTTT; CDR3aa: CASRQNGANQPQHF
j_gene: TRBJ2-7; v_gene: TRBV3-1; d_gene: .; abundance: few; CDR3nt: TGTGCCAGCAGCCAAGATCTTCGACGCGGGATCACCTTTAGGCAGTACTTC; CDR3aa: CASSQDLRRGITFRQYF
j_gene: TRBJ2-7; v_gene: TRBV13; d_gene: .; abundance: few; CDR3nt: TGTGCCAGCAGCTTTACAGCTATCTCGACCGTCGAGCAGTACTTC; CDR3aa: CASSFTAISTVEQYF
j_gene: TRBJ1-4; v_gene: TRBV28; d_gene: .; abundance: few; CDR3nt: TGTGCCAGCACCAGGGGAGGTGAAAAACTGTTTTTT; CDR3aa: CASTRGGEKLFF
j_gene: TRBJ2-1; v_gene: TRBV18; d_gene: .; abundance: few; CDR3nt: TGTGCCAGCTCAAGTCAACAGACTCTCTCCTACAATGAGCAGTTCTTC; CDR3aa: CASSSQQTLSYNEQFF
j_gene: TRBJ1-6; v_gene: TRBV21-1; d_gene: .; abundance: .; CDR3nt: TGTGCCAGCAGCAAAGATTGGCACAGGATGATTGGTTCACCCCTCCACTTT; CDR3aa: CASSKDWHRMIGSPLHF
j_gene: TRBJ1-4; v_gene: TRBV28; d_gene: TRBD1; abundance: .; CDR3nt: TGTGCCAGCAGTTTAGGACAGGGATATAATGAAAAACTGTTTTTT; CDR3aa: CASSLGQGYNEKLFF
j_gene: TRBJ2-6; v_gene: TRBV12-3/TRBV12-4; d_gene: .; abundance: many; CDR3nt: TGTGCCAGCAGCCGCGTCTCGGCTGGGGCCAACGTCCTGACTTTC; CDR3aa: CASSRVSAGANVLTF
j_gene: TRBJ1-2; v_gene: TRBV7-2; d_gene: .; abundance: many; CDR3nt: TGTGCCAGCAGCTTAGCCGCCGTTAACTATGGCTACACCTTC; CDR3aa: CASSLAAVNYGYTF
j_gene: TRBJ1-4; v_gene: TRBV20-1; d_gene: TRBD1; abundance: .; CDR3nt: TGCAGTGTACTAACCGGGACAGGGAATGAAAAACTGTTTTTT; CDR3aa: CSVLTGTGNEKLFF
j_gene: TRBJ1-3; v_gene: TRBV11-2; d_gene: .; abundance: .; CDR3nt: TGTGCCAGCAGCTGGCGGGACACTTTCTCTGGAAACACCATATATTTT; CDR3aa: CASSWRDTFSGNTIYF
j_gene: TRBJ2-7; v_gene: TRBV18; d_gene: .; abundance: many; CDR3nt: TGTGCCAGCTCACCAAATGGGGAGTCTTACGAGCAGTACTTC; CDR3aa: CASSPNGESYEQYF
j_gene: TRBJ2-1; v_gene: TRBV11-2; d_gene: TRBD2; abundance: many; CDR3nt: TGTGCCAGCAGCTTAGAGACTAGCCGGTCCTACAATGAGCAGTTCTTC; CDR3aa: CASSLETSRSYNEQFF
j_gene: TRBJ2-1; v_gene: TRBV28; d_gene: TRBD2; abundance: many; CDR3nt: TGTGCCAGCAGACCCCCTAGCGGGGCCTGGCAGTTCTTC; CDR3aa: CASRPPSGAWQFF
j_gene: TRBJ1-3; v_gene: TRBV7-9; d_gene: .; abundance: few; CDR3nt: TGTGCCACCCTCGGTGCCCTCTCTGGAAACACCATATATTTT; CDR3aa: CATLGALSGNTIYF
j_gene: TRBJ2-3; v_gene: TRBV7-9; d_gene: .; abundance: many; CDR3nt: TGTGCCAGCAGCTTTGGGGTGTGGGATCTCGGCACAGATACGCAGTATTTT; CDR3aa: CASSFGVWDLGTDTQYF
j_gene: TRBJ1-3; v_gene: TRBV7-6; d_gene: .; abundance: few; CDR3nt: TGTGCCAGCAGCCACCCCCGGGACACGAGCTACTCTGGAAACACCATATATTTT; CDR3aa: CASSHPRDTSYSGNTIYF
j_gene: TRBJ2-5; v_gene: TRBV3-1; d_gene: .; abundance: many; CDR3nt: TGTGCCAGCAGCCAAGATCCTGCGGCGGGGACCCAGTACTTC; CDR3aa: CASSQDPAAGTQYF
j_gene: TRBJ1-1; v_gene: TRBV6-6; d_gene: TRBD1; abundance: many; CDR3nt: TGTGCCAGCAGCCAAACAGGGGCTCTTGAAGCTTTCTTT; CDR3aa: CASSQTGALEAFF
j_gene: TRBJ2-2; v_gene: TRBV6-5; d_gene: .; abundance: .; CDR3nt: TGTGCCAGCAGTTACGGGGACAGGGGCTGGCGGGAGGGCCTAACCGGGGAGCTGTTTTTT; CDR3aa: CASSYGDRGWREGLTGELFF
j_gene: TRBJ1-1; v_gene: TRBV2; d_gene: .; abundance: .; CDR3nt: TGTGCCAGCAGTGAAGCGCCAGGGAACACTGAAGCTTTCTTT; CDR3aa: CASSEAPGNTEAFF
j_gene: TRBJ1-6; v_gene: TRBV9; d_gene: .; abundance: many; CDR3nt: TGTGCCAGCAGCTGGGGCAGAGCCGAAAATTCACCCCTCCACTTT; CDR3aa: CASSWGRAENSPLHF
j_gene: TRBJ2-5; v_gene: TRBV11-1; d_gene: .; abundance: .; CDR3nt: TGTGCCAGCAGCGAGGACAATGGACAAGAGACCCAGTACTTC; CDR3aa: CASSEDNGQETQYF